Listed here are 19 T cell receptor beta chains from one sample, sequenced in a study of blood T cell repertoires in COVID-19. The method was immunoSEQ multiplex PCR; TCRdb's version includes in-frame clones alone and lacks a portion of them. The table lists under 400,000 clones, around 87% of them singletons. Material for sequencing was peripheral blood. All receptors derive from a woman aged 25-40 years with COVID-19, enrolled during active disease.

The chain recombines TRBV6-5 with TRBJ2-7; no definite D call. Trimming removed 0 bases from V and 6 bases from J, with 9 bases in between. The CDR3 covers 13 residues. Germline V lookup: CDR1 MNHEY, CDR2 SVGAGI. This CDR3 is CASSYSSLVEQYF. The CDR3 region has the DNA TGTGCCAGCAGTTACTCGAGTCTAGTCGAGCAGTACTTC.

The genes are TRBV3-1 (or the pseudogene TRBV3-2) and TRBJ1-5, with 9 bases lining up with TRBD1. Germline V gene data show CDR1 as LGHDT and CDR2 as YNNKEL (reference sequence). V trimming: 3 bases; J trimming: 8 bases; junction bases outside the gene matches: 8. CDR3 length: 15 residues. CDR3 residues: CASSHSGDRVKPQHF. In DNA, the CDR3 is TGTGCCAGCAGCCATTCCGGGGACAGGGTTAAGCCCCAGCATTTT.

This CDR3 reads CASRRGQTYEQYF. CDR3 nucleotide sequence: TGTGCCAGCAGACGGGGACAGACCTACGAGCAGTACTTC. The chain has TRBV28 and TRBJ2-7; 7 nucleotides agree with TRBD1. Germline V gives CDR1 MDHEN, CDR2 SYDVKM. V shed 6 bases, J shed 2 bases, and the junction held 4 bases outside the gene matches. This CDR3 is built from 13 residues.

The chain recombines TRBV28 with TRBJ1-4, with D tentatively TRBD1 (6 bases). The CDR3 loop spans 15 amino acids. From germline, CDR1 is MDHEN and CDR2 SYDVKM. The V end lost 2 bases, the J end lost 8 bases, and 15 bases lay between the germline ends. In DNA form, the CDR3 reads TGTGCCAGCAGTTTAGAGACAGGAGGAGGCGAAAAACTGTTTTTT. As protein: CASSLETGGGEKLFF.

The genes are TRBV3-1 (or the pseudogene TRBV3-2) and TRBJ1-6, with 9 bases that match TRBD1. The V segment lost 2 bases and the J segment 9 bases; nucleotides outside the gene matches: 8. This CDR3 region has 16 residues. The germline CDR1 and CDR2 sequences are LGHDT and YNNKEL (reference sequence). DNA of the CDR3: TGTGCCAGCAGCCAACCCGGGACAGGGAGGGCTTCACCCCTCCACTTT. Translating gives CASSQPGTGRASPLHF.

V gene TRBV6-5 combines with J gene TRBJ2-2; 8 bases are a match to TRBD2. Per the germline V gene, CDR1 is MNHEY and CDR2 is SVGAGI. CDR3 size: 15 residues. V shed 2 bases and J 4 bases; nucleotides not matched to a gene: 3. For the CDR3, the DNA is TGTGCCAGCAGTTACCCGGGAGGGGCCACCGGGGAGCTGTTTTTT. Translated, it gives CASSYPGGATGELFF.

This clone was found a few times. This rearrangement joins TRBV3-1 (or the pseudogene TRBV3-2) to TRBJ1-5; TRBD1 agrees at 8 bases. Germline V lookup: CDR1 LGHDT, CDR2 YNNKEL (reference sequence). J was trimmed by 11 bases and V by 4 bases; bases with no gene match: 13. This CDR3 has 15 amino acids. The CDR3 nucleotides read TGTGCCAGCAGCCCTACAGGGGGACGTTGGGTAGCCCAGCATTTT. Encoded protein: CASSPTGGRWVAQHF.

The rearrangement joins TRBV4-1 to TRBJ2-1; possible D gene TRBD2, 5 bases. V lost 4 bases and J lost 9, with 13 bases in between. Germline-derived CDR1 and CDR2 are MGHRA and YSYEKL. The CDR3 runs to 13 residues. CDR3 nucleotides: TGCGCCAGCAGCCCCATGGGAGTCACTGAGCAGTTCTTC. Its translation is CASSPMGVTEQFF.

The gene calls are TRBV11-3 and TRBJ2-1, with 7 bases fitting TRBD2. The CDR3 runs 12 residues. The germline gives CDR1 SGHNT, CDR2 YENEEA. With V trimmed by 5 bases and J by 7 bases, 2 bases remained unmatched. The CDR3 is CASSRTSNEQFF. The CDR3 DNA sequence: TGTGCCAGCAGCAGGACTAGTAATGAGCAGTTCTTC.

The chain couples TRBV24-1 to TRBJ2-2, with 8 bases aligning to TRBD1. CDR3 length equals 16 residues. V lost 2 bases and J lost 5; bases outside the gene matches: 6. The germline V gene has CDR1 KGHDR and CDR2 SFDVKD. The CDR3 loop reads CATSDSGQGRTGELFF. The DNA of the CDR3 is TGTGCCACCAGTGATTCCGGACAGGGACGGACCGGGGAGCTGTTTTTT.

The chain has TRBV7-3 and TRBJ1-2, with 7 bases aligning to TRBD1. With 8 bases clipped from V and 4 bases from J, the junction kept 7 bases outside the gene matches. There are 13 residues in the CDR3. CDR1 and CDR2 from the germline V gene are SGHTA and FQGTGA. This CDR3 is CASLRDSPYGYTF. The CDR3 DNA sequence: TGTGCCAGCCTCCGGGACAGCCCCTATGGCTACACCTTC.

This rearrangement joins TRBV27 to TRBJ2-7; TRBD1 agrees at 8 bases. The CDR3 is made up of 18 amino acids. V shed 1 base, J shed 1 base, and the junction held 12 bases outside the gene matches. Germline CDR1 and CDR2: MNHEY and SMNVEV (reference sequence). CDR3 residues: CASSLWGSGGLGSYEQYF. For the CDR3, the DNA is TGTGCCAGCAGTTTATGGGGGTCAGGGGGCTTGGGGTCCTACGAGCAGTACTTC.

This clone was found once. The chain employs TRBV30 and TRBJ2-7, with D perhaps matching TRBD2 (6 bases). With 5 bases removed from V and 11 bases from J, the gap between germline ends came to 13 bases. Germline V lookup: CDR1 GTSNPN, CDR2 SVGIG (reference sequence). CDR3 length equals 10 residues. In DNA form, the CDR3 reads TGTGCCTGGGGGGGGACTGCGGAGTACTTC. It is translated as CAWGGTAEYF.

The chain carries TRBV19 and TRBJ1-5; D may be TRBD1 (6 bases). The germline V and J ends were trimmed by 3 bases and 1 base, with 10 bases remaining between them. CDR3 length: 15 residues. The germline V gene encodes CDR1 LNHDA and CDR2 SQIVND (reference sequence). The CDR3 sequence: CASSIGQLSNQPQHF. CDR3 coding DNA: TGTGCCAGTAGTATCGGACAGTTGAGCAATCAGCCCCAGCATTTT.

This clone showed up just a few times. CDR3 nucleotide sequence: TGTGCCAGCTCACCAATCGCTAGCCGAACCCGGGAGACCCAGTACTTC. Its protein is CASSPIASRTRETQYF. The genes are TRBV18 and TRBJ2-5; weak D call: TRBD2 (5 bases). V lost 2 bases and J lost 5, with 18 bases in between. The CDR3 consists of 16 residues. Per the germline V gene, CDR1 is KGHSH and CDR2 is LQKENI. Together with reference TRBV18 and TRBJ2-5, the CDR3 gives the full variable domain: NAGVMQNPRHLVRRRGQEARLRCSPMKGHSHVYWYRQLPEEGLKFMVYLQKENIIDESGMPKERFSAEFPKEGPSILRIQQVVRGDSAAYFCASSPIASRTRETQYFGPGTRLLVL.

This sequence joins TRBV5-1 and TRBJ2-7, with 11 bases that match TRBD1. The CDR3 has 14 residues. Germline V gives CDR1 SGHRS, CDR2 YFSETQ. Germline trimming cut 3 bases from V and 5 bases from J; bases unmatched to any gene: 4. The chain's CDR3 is CASSSGTGGNEQYF. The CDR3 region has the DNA TGCGCCAGCAGCTCAGGGACAGGGGGTAACGAGCAGTACTTC. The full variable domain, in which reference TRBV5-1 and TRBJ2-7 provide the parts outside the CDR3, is KAGVTQTPRYLIKTRGQQVTLSCSPISGHRSVSWYQQTPGQGLQFLFEYFSETQRNKGNFPGRFSGRQFSNSRSEMNVSTLELGDSALYLCASSSGTGGNEQYFGPGTRLTVT.

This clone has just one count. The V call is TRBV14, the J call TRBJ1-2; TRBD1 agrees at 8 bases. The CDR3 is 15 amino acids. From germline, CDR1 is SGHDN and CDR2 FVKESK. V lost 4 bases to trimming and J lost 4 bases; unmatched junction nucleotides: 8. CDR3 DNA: TGTGCCAGCAGCCGAACACAGGGGGACTCCTATGGCTACACCTTC. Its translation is CASSRTQGDSYGYTF.

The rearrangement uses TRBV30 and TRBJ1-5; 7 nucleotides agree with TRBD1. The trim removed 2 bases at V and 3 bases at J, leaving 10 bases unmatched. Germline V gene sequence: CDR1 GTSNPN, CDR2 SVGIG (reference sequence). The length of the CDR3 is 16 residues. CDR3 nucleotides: TGTGCCTGGAGTTTCCGGGACAGTCTAAACAATCAGCCCCAGCATTTT. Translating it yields CAWSFRDSLNNQPQHF.

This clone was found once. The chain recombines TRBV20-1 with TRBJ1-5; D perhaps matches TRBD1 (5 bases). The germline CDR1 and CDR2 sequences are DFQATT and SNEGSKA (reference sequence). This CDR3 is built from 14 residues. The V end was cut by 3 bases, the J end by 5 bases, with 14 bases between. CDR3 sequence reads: CSASWGEFYQPQHF. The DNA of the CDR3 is TGCAGTGCTAGTTGGGGGGAATTCTATCAGCCCCAGCATTTT.